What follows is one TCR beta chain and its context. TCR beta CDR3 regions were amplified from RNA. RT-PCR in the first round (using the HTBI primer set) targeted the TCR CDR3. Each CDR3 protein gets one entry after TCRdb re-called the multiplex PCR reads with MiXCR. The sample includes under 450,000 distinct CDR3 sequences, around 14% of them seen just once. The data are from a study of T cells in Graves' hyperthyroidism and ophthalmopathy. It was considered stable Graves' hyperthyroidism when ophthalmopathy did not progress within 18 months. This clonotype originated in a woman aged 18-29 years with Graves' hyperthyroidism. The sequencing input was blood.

The DNA of the CDR3 is TGTGCCAGCAGCTCGACAACCTACAATGAGCAGTTCTTC. This codes for CASSSTTYNEQFF. The chain recombines TRBV7-9 with TRBJ2-1, with D unclear. CDR1 and CDR2 (germline): SEHNR, FQNEAQ (reference sequence). Trimming removed 4 bases from V and 2 bases from J, with 6 bases in between. The CDR3 has 13 residues.